Below, one TCR beta chain is given with its context. These data originate in a study of T cell changes during pregnancy in multiple sclerosis. TCRdb keeps only in-frame clones here, not all; method: immunoSEQ multiplex PCR. Of approximately 45,000 clones listed, approximately 80% are singletons. CDR3 length equals 14 residues. J was trimmed by 8 bases and V by 2 bases; bases with no gene match: 4. The germline V gene has CDR1 MNHEY and CDR2 SVGAGI. This clonotype was obtained from a female donor with multiple sclerosis, enrolled in a pregnancy study. The chain joins TRBV6-5 to TRBJ2-1, with 9 positions matching TRBD2. The input for sequencing was CD4+ T cells from peripheral blood mononuclear cells, taken before pregnancy. CDR3 coding DNA: TGTGCCAGCAGTTACCTGGGACTAGCCGATGAGCAGTTCTTC. Translated, it gives CASSYLGLADEQFF.